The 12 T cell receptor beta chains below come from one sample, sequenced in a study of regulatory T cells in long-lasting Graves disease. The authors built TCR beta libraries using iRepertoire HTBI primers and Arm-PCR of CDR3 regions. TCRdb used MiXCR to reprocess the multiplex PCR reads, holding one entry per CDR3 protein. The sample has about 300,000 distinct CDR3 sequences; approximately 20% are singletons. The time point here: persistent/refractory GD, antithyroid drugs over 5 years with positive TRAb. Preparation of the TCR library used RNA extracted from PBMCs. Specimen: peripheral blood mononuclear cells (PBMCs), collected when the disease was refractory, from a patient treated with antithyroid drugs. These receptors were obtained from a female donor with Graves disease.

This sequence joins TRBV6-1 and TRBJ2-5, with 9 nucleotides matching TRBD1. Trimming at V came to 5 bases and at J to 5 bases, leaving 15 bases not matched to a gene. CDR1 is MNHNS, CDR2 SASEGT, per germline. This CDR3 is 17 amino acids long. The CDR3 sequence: CASSRHRDRDGQETQYF. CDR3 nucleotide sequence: TGTGCCAGCAGTAGACACCGGGACAGGGATGGTCAGGAGACCCAGTACTTC.

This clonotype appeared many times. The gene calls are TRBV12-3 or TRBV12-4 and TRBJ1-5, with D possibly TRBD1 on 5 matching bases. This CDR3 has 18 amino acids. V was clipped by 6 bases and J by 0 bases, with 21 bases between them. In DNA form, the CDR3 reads TGTGCCAGCAGCGGGGGGGGGTCCAGGACCTATAGCAATCAGCCCCAGCATTTT. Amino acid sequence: CASSGGGSRTYSNQPQHF.

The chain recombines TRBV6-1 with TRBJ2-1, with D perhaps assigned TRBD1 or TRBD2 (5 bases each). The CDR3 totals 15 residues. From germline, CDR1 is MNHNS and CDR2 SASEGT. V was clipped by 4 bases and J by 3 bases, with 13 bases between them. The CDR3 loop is CASSGGSGDYNEQFF. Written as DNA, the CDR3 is TGTGCCAGCAGTGGGGGGTCAGGAGACTACAATGAGCAGTTCTTC.

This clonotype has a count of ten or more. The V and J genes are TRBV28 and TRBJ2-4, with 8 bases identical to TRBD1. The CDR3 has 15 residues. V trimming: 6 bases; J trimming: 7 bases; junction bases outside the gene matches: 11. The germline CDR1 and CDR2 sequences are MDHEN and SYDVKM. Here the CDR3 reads CASRETGEAPNIQYF. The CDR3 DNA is TGTGCCAGCAGGGAGACAGGGGAGGCTCCCAACATTCAGTACTTC.

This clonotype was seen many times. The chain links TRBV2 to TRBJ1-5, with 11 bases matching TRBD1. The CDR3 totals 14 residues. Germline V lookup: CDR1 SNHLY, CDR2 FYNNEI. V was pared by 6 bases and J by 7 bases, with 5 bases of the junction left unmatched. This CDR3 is CASSGQGAKQPQHF. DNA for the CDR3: TGTGCCAGCAGCGGACAGGGGGCGAAACAGCCCCAGCATTTT.

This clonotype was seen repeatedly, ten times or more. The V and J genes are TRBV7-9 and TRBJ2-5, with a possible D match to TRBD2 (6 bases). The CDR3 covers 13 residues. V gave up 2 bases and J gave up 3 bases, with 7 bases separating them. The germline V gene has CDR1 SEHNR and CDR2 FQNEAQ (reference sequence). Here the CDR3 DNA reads TGTGCCAGCAGCTTACCTAGCGAAGAGACCCAGTACTTC. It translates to CASSLPSEETQYF.

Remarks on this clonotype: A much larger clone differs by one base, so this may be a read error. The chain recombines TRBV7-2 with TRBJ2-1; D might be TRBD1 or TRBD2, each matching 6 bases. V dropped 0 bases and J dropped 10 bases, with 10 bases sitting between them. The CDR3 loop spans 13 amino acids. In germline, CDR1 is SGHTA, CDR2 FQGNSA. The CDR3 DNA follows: TGTGCCAGCAGCTTAGCGGGGGGCGGGGAGCAGTTCTTC. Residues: CASSLAGGGEQFF.

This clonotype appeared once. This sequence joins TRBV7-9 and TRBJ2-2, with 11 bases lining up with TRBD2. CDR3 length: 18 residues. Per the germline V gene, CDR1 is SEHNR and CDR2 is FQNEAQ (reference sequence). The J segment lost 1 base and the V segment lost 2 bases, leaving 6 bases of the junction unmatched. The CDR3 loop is CASSLRLAGRKNTGELFF. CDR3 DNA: TGTGCCAGCAGCTTAAGACTAGCGGGGAGGAAGAACACCGGGGAGCTGTTTTTT.

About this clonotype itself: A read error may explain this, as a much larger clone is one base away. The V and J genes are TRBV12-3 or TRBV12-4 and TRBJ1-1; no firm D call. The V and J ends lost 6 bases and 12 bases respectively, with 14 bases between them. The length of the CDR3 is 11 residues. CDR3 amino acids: CASRDSGSTFF. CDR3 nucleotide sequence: TGTGCCAGCAGAGACTCGGGGTCAACTTTCTTT.

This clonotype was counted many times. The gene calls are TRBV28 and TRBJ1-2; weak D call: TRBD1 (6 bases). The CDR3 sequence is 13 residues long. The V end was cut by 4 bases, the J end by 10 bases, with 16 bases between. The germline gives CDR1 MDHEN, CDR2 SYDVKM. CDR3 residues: CASSWVTGPHYTF. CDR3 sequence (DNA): TGTGCCAGCAGTTGGGTGACAGGTCCTCACTACACCTTC.

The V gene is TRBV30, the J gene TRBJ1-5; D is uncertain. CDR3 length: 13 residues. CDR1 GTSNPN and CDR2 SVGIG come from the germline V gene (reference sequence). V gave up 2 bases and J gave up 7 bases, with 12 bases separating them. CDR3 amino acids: CAWSNRAEQPQHF. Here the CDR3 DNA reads TGTGCCTGGAGTAACAGAGCGGAACAGCCCCAGCATTTT.

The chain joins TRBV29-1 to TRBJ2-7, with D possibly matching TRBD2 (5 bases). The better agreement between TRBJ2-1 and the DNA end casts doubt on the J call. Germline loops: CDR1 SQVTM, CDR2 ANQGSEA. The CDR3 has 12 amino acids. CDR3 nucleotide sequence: TGCAGCGTTGTGGGAGAGTCCTACGAGCAGTTCTTC. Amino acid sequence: CSVVGESYEQFF.